A selection of T cell receptor beta chains follows, all from one sample in a study of T cells in localized non-small cell lung cancer. Only in-frame clones appear in the TCRdb table, and some are missing; sequencing was by immunoSEQ multiplex PCR. The data contain around 3,900 clones, roughly 27% of them seen just once; the ten biggest clones take up roughly 8%. The sample was lung tumor tissue, taken before any cancer treatment. The source of these receptors is a male donor at least 60 years old with stage I lung adenocarcinoma. CDR3s include the opening cysteine and the closing phenylalanine or tryptophan. The D gene is left open where the match is weak. A row's size may be missing; if present it is once, few, many or a size class.

>-|TRBV6-8|TRBJ2-2|-
CASSGRGSNTGELFF
TGTGCCAGCAGTGGCCGGGGGTCGAACACCGGGGAGCTGTTTTTT
>few|TRBV6-1|TRBJ1-4|-
CASSENSGGNEKLFF
TGTGCCAGCAGTGAAAATAGCGGGGGAAATGAAAAACTGTTTTTT
>many|TRBV11-3|TRBJ2-7|-
CASSPPGASSYEQYF
TGTGCCAGCAGCCCCCCGGGGGCGAGCTCCTACGAGCAGTACTTC
>-|TRBV19|TRBJ2-7|-
CASSYQGGGEQYF
TGTGCCAGTAGCTATCAGGGAGGGGGCGAGCAGTACTTC
>-|TRBV6-8|TRBJ1-2|TRBD1
CASRDRERHGYTF
TGTGCCAGCAGGGACAGGGAAAGGCATGGCTACACCTTC
>-|TRBV5-1|TRBJ1-4|-
CASSLVGGEGEKLFF
TGCGCCAGCAGCTTGGTGGGGGGAGAAGGTGAAAAACTGTTTTTT
>few|TRBV9|TRBJ2-3|TRBD2
CASSLTPGLALTDTQYF
TGTGCCAGCAGCTTAACACCCGGACTAGCGTTGACAGATACGCAGTATTTT
>many|TRBV7-6|TRBJ2-3|TRBD1
CASSYRQGSTSTDTQYF
TGTGCCAGCAGTTATAGACAGGGGTCTACTAGCACAGATACGCAGTATTTT
>-|TRBV6-7|TRBJ2-5|-
CASSYWGQSLTETQYF
TGTGCCAGCAGTTACTGGGGCCAGAGCTTAACCGAGACCCAGTACTTC
>few|TRBV19|TRBJ1-1|-
CASSEGLRPPEAFF
TGTGCCAGTTCGGAGGGCCTTAGACCCCCTGAAGCTTTCTTT
>few|TRBV6-8|TRBJ1-1|-
CASSYFGDTEAFF
TGTGCCAGCAGTTACTTTGGGGACACTGAAGCTTTCTTT
>few|TRBV6-8|TRBJ2-1|-
CASSYVLTGDNEQFF
TGTGCCAGCAGTTACGTTCTTACCGGCGACAATGAGCAGTTCTTC
>-|TRBV19|TRBJ1-2|TRBD1
CAAGPGQGGLGYTF
TGTGCCGCAGGGCCCGGACAGGGGGGACTAGGCTACACCTTC
>-|TRBV11-3|TRBJ2-3|TRBD2
CASGRGASTDTQYF
TGTGCCAGCGGGCGGGGGGCTAGCACAGATACGCAGTATTTT